The 30 T cell receptor beta chains below come from one sample, sequenced in a study of T cell repertoires in ileal Crohn's disease. Time point given: inflamed ileum from the surgical specimen. Some clones are missing from TCRdb's copy, which holds only in-frame ones; the method was immunoSEQ multiplex PCR. The sample contains about 8,000 clones, 85% of which appear only once. Specimen: ileal tissue. The receptor set was obtained from an adult with Crohn's disease.

The chain links TRBV7-9 to TRBJ1-2; D is undetermined. CDR1 and CDR2 (germline): SEHNR, FQNEAQ (reference sequence). The CDR3 extends over 14 amino acids. Trimming took 6 bases from V and 3 from J, leaving 14 bases between them. The CDR3 DNA is TGTGCCAGCAGTTCTCCGGGAACCTACTATGGCTACACCTTC. It codes for CASSSPGTYYGYTF.

The V call is TRBV30, the J call TRBJ1-2; a possible D gene is TRBD1 (5 bases). This CDR3 is built from 14 residues. Per germline, CDR1 GTSNPN and CDR2 SVGIG (reference sequence). Trimming cost V 0 bases and J 8 bases, with 16 bases left between them. CDR3 nucleotides: TGTGCCTGGAGTGTAGGGGAAGGTGGTGGGGGCTACACCTTC. Translation gives CAWSVGEGGGGYTF.

This rearrangement joins TRBV28 to TRBJ2-6; D remains unclear. The CDR3 is made up of 15 amino acids. Germline V gene data show CDR1 as MDHEN and CDR2 as SYDVKM. The V end was cut by 6 bases, the J end by 4 bases, with 13 bases between. The CDR3, as DNA: TGTGCCAGCAGCATGATATTTTCCGGGGCCAACGTCCTGACTTTC. Translated: CASSMIFSGANVLTF.

The gene calls are TRBV7-8 and TRBJ2-2, with D uncertain. This CDR3 spans 17 amino acids. Germline V CDR1 and CDR2: SGHVS, FQNEAQ. V was cut by 2 bases and J by 1 base, with 14 bases left in between. CDR3 bases: TGTGCCAGCAGCTTACGGTTGTCTCCTGTGAACACCGGGGAGCTGTTTTTT. Its translation: CASSLRLSPVNTGELFF.

The J gene is TRBJ2-1, the V gene TRBV7-3, with 9 bases aligning to TRBD2. V trimming: 5 bases; J trimming: 6 bases; junction bases outside the gene matches: 8. From germline, CDR1 is SGHTA and CDR2 FQGTGA. CDR3 length: 15 residues. CDR3 sequence: CASSVAGEGLNEQFF. The CDR3 region has the DNA TGTGCCAGCAGCGTAGCGGGAGAAGGGCTCAATGAGCAGTTCTTC.

The chain couples TRBV19 to TRBJ2-7; D call uncertain. Trimming took off 6 bases at V and 5 bases at J, with 11 bases between the two ends. CDR3 size: 12 residues. Per germline, CDR1 LNHDA and CDR2 SQIVND (reference sequence). As DNA, the CDR3 is TGTGCCAGTAGATACGGGTCACACGAGCAGTACTTC. Amino acid sequence: CASRYGSHEQYF.

This clone was counted a few times. V is TRBV19 and J is TRBJ2-2; D might be TRBD1 or TRBD2, each matching 5 bases. The germline V gene encodes CDR1 LNHDA and CDR2 SQIVND (reference sequence). V shed 9 bases and J shed 0 bases, with 11 bases lying between them. The CDR3 runs 14 residues. CDR3 coding DNA: TGTGCCAGCAGGGACCGAACGAACACCGGGGAGCTGTTTTTT. Translated: CASRDRTNTGELFF.

The chain is built from TRBV18 and TRBJ1-3; TRBD1 might be the D (5 bases). CDR1 KGHSH and CDR2 LQKENI come from the germline V gene. V was cut by 3 bases and J by 0 bases, with 18 bases left in between. The CDR3 has 18 residues. This chain's CDR3 is CASSPSTGLISSGNTIYF. The CDR3 DNA reads TGTGCCAGCTCACCCTCCACAGGTCTTATCAGCTCTGGAAACACCATATATTTT.

The chain employs TRBV27 and TRBJ1-5; D is unclear. CDR3 length: 13 amino acids. Trimming pared 5 bases from V and 6 bases from J, leaving 11 bases between. The V gene's germline CDR1 is MNHEY and CDR2 SMNVEV (reference sequence). DNA of the CDR3: TGTGCCAGCAGTCCCTTCACCGGTCAGCCCCAGCATTTT. As protein: CASSPFTGQPQHF.

The chain is built from TRBV6-6 and TRBJ1-3; a possible D gene is TRBD1 (5 bases). The CDR3 runs 14 residues. With 2 bases removed from V and 6 bases from J, the gap between germline ends came to 11 bases. The germline V gene encodes CDR1 MNHNY and CDR2 SVGAGI (reference sequence). In DNA form, the CDR3 reads TGTGCCAGCAGTTACCCCGGGACTCTAAACACCATATATTTT. Amino acid sequence: CASSYPGTLNTIYF.

The chain joins TRBV5-6 to TRBJ1-5; D remains unclear. Trimming took 4 bases from V and 5 from J, leaving 4 bases between them. Germline-derived CDR1 and CDR2 are SGHDT and YYEEEE. The CDR3 covers 11 residues. The CDR3 DNA reads TGTGCCAGCAGCCCCCATCAGCCCCAGCATTTT. It yields the protein CASSPHQPQHF.

V is TRBV27 and J is TRBJ2-1, with 8 bases identical to TRBD2. This CDR3 has 14 residues. Germline lookup yields CDR1 MNHEY and CDR2 SMNVEV (reference sequence). V shed 6 bases and J 3 bases; nucleotides not matched to a gene: 4. CDR3: CASRASGLYNEQFF. CDR3 DNA sequence: TGTGCCAGCAGGGCTAGCGGGCTCTACAATGAGCAGTTCTTC.

J is TRBJ1-4 and V is TRBV6-5; D unresolved. CDR1 and CDR2 from the germline V gene are MNHEY and SVGAGI. The V end was cut by 0 bases, the J end by 7 bases, with 9 bases between. There are 14 residues in the CDR3. The CDR3 DNA sequence: TGTGCCAGCAGTTACTCGTACCTGGGTGAAAAACTGTTTTTT. This encodes CASSYSYLGEKLFF.

This sequence joins TRBV5-1 and TRBJ1-6; tentative D call: TRBD1 (5 bases). Looked up from germline, CDR1 is SGHRS and CDR2 is YFSETQ. Trimming removed 5 bases from V and 4 bases from J, with 7 bases in between. CDR3 size: 13 residues. The CDR3 region is CASRGGYNSPLHF. The CDR3 nucleotides are TGCGCCAGCAGGGGGGGTTATAATTCACCCCTCCACTTT.

The chain employs TRBV27 and TRBJ2-7; no firm D call. CDR1 and CDR2 (germline): MNHEY, SMNVEV (reference sequence). The V and J ends lost 5 bases and 6 bases respectively, with 14 bases between them. This CDR3 is 13 amino acids long. CDR3 nucleotide sequence: TGTGCCAGCAGTCCTATACCTCAGCGCGAGCAGTACTTC. This translates into CASSPIPQREQYF.

The chain has TRBV11-1 and TRBJ1-1, with D uncertain. Germline loops: CDR1 SGHAT, CDR2 FQDESV (reference sequence). Between the trimmed V and J ends, which lost 2 bases and 0 bases, there was a span of 13 bases. The CDR3 contains 16 residues. CDR3 loop: CASSLNGQAMNTEAFF. The CDR3 nucleotides read TGTGCCAGCAGCTTAAACGGGCAGGCTATGAACACTGAAGCTTTCTTT.

The rearrangement uses TRBV14 and TRBJ2-7; no reliable D call. The germline CDR1 and CDR2 sequences are SGHDN and FVKESK. The CDR3 is 12 amino acids. V lost 4 bases and J lost 4, with 8 bases in between. CDR3 sequence: CASSPANYEQYF. For the CDR3, the DNA is TGTGCCAGCAGCCCGGCTAATTACGAGCAGTACTTC.

The chain joins TRBV19 to TRBJ1-2; the match to TRBD1 covers 7 bases. After removal of 3 bases from V and 4 bases from J, the junction contained 11 bases not matched to a gene. CDR1 is LNHDA and CDR2 is SQIVND in the germline V gene (reference sequence). This CDR3 contains 16 residues. In nucleotides, the CDR3 is TGTGCCAGTAGTATGTTGACAGGGAAGAAGGGCTATGGCTACACCTTC. Translated, it gives CASSMLTGKKGYGYTF.

The V gene is TRBV5-5, the J gene TRBJ1-6, with 10 nucleotides matching TRBD1. Unmatched junction bases numbered 8, after V lost 4 bases and J lost 10 bases. The CDR3 spans 15 residues. Germline V gene data show CDR1 as SGHKS and CDR2 as YYEKEE (reference sequence). The CDR3 coding sequence is TGTGCCAGCAGCATGACAGGGGGCATAGAGTCACCCCTCCACTTT. Translating gives CASSMTGGIESPLHF.

The V gene is TRBV9, the J gene TRBJ1-1, with no clear D. V was shortened by 2 bases and J by 2 bases, with 7 bases between the two germline ends. This CDR3 contains 13 residues. The germline CDR1 and CDR2 sequences are SGDLS and YYNGEE. The CDR3 DNA is TGTGCCAGCAGCGTTACGGGAAACACTGAAGCTTTCTTT. Protein sequence: CASSVTGNTEAFF. The variable domain in full, with the rest retrieved from reference TRBV9 and TRBJ1-1, is DSGVTQTPKHLITATGQRVTLRCSPRSGDLSVYWYQQSLDQGLQFLIQYYNGEERAKGNILERFSAQQFPDLHSELNLSSLELGDSALYFCASSVTGNTEAFFGQGTRLTVV.

V gene TRBV27 combines with J gene TRBJ2-7; D is possibly TRBD1 (5 bases). Deletions cut 4 bases from V and 3 bases from J, with 16 bases between. CDR3 length equals 15 residues. The germline CDR1 and CDR2 sequences are MNHEY and SMNVEV (reference sequence). DNA for the CDR3: TGTGCCAGCAGTTACAGGCCCGAAGACCTCTACGAGCAGTACTTC. This codes for CASSYRPEDLYEQYF.

The DNA for the CDR3 is TGTGCCACCAGGGCAGGCCTTAACCAAGAGACCCAGTACTTC. This gives the protein CATRAGLNQETQYF. The rearrangement uses TRBV2 and TRBJ2-5; D possibly corresponds to TRBD1 (5 bases). The CDR3 has 14 amino acids. CDR1 and CDR2 (germline): SNHLY, FYNNEI. The V end was cut by 10 bases, the J end by 0 bases, with 15 bases between.

Of note for this clone: Other DNA sequences within the sample encode an identical CDR3. V and J are TRBV9 and TRBJ2-5, with 9 positions matching TRBD2. The V gene end was trimmed by 0 bases and the J gene end by 5 bases; junction bases not matched to a gene: 8. The CDR3 has 16 residues. Germline values: CDR1 SGDLS, CDR2 YYNGEE. As DNA, the CDR3 is TGTGCCAGCAGCGTAGCTGGCGGGAGGGCCGGGGAGACCCAGTACTTC. Translating it yields CASSVAGGRAGETQYF.

The chain couples TRBV4-2 to TRBJ2-1; D ambiguous. The germline V gene has CDR1 LGHNA and CDR2 YNFKEQ. V was trimmed by 0 bases and J by 4 bases, leaving 16 bases between them. This CDR3 comprises 17 residues. The CDR3 here is CASSQEHSNLYYNEQFF. The CDR3 nucleotides are TGTGCCAGCAGCCAAGAGCACAGTAACCTTTATTACAATGAGCAGTTCTTC.

The chain is built from TRBV5-4 and TRBJ2-4; D tentatively fits TRBD1 or TRBD2 (5 bases each). Germline CDR1 is SGHNT and CDR2 is YYREEE (reference sequence). CDR3 length: 15 amino acids. Trimming pared 0 bases from V and 2 bases from J, leaving 9 bases between. The CDR3 nucleotides are TGTGCCAGCAGCTTGGCTGGGGGTCCCAAAAACATTCAGTACTTC. Amino acids: CASSLAGGPKNIQYF. Using reference TRBV5-4 and TRBJ2-4 for the parts outside the CDR3, the full variable domain is ETGVTQSPTHLIKTRGQQVTLRCSSQSGHNTVSWYQQALGQGPQFIFQYYREEENGRGNFPPRFSGLQFPNYSSELNVNALELDDSALYLCASSLAGGPKNIQYFGAGTRLSVL.

The genes are TRBV9 and TRBJ2-3; D gene uncertain. Germline V gives CDR1 SGDLS, CDR2 YYNGEE. Deletions cut 0 bases from V and 4 bases from J, with 15 bases between. This CDR3 has 16 residues. The CDR3 bases are TGTGCCAGCAGCGTAGATTCCCTCAGGCCGGCAGATACGCAGTATTTT. The encoded protein is CASSVDSLRPADTQYF.

The gene calls are TRBV27 and TRBJ1-1; maybe TRBD1 (6 bases). The V gene lost 5 bases and the J gene lost 1 base, with 23 bases spanning the gap. The CDR3 is 18 residues long. Germline CDR1 MNHEY, CDR2 SMNVEV (reference sequence). The CDR3 region has the DNA TGTGCCAGCAGTCCATTTCTCGAGACAGGTCGGTGGAACACTGAAGCTTTCTTT. Its protein is CASSPFLETGRWNTEAFF.

The rearrangement uses TRBV14 and TRBJ1-2; the match to TRBD1 covers 7 bases. The junction had 19 bases not matched to a gene; V was cut back by 0 bases and J by 6 bases. The CDR3 is 19 residues long. Germline V gene lookup returns CDR1 SGHDN and CDR2 FVKESK. The CDR3 loop reads CASSQDPVVGWRGLDGYTF. CDR3 nucleotide sequence: TGTGCCAGCAGCCAAGATCCCGTCGTCGGGTGGAGGGGGCTCGATGGCTACACCTTC.

The chain is built from TRBV30 and TRBJ1-1; D is ambiguous. Germline V CDR1 and CDR2: GTSNPN, SVGIG (reference sequence). This CDR3 spans 15 amino acids. The V gene lost 0 bases and the J gene lost 6 bases, with 17 bases spanning the gap. CDR3 coding DNA: TGTGCCTGGAGTGTACGAAGTACCCAAGGCCCTGAAGCTTTCTTT. Translating gives CAWSVRSTQGPEAFF. The full variable domain, rest sourced from reference TRBV30 and TRBJ1-1, is SQTIHQWPATLVQPVGSPLSLECTVEGTSNPNLYWYRQAAGRGLQLLFYSVGIGQISSEVPQNLSASRPQDRQFILSSKKLLLSDSGFYLCAWSVRSTQGPEAFFGQGTRLTVV.

The V call is TRBV20-1, the J call TRBJ2-1; D call uncertain. CDR3 length equals 11 residues. V shed 6 bases and J shed 3 bases, with 6 bases lying between them. In germline, CDR1 is DFQATT, CDR2 SNEGSKA (reference sequence). The CDR3 nucleotides read TGCAGTGCCACCAACTACAATGAGCAGTTCTTC. Its translation is CSATNYNEQFF.